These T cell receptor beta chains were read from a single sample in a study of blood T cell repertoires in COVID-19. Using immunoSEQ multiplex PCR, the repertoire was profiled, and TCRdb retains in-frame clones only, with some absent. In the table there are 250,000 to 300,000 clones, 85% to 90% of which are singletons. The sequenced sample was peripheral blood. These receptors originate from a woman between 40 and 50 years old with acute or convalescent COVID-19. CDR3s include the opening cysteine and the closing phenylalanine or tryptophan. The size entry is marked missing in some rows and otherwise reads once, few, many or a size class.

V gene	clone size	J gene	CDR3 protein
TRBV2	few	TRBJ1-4	CASSLTGGLSEKLFF
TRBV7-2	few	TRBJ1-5	CASSYQGSNQPQHF
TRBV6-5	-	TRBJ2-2	CASNLQGSTGELFF
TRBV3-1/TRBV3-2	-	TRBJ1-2	CASSQDPRRKQGFYGYTF
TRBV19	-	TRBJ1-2	CASSTIQGASYGYTF
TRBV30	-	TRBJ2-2	CAWRSGGPGELFF
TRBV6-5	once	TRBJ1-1	CASSWAGQVNTEAFF
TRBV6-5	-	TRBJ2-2	CASSSLSDTGELFF
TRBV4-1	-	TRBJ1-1	CASSQDRVWTEAFF
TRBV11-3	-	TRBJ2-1	CASSPGGSLYNEQFF
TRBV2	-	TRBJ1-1	CADRVNTEAFF
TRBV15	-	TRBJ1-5	CATSRGSGQPQHF
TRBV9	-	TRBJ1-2	CASSGTKSSYGYTF
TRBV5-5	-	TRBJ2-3	CASSLDPRRTDTQYF
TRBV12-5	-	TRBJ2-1	CASGLVLSSGGAGLEQFF
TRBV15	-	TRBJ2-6	CATSIDRAVGANVLTF
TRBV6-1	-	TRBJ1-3	CASSEPSSHRSIYF
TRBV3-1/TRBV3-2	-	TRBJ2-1	CASSQGLAEQFF
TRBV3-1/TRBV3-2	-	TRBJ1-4	CASSQRSINEKLFF
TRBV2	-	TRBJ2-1	CASSRGQYRGNEQFF
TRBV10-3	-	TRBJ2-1	CATRLAGDDEQFF
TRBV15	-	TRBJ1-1	CATRGPARQAFF
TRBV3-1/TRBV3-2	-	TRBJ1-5	CASSQDSDQPQHF
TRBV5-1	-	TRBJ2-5	CASSFLSGLSVETQYF
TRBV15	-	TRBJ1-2	CATSRGVGQGQYGYTF
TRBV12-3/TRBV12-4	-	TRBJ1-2	CASKAGEGGYTF
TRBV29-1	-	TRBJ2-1	CSVEGTSGGWSYNEQFF
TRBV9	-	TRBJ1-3	CASSVTGTGGNTIYF
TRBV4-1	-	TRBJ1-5	CASSQEGTVYQPQHF
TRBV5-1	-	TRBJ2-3	CASSHGTSHERADTQYF
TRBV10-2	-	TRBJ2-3	CASSVTSGGLPATDTQYF
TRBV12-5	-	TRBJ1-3	CASGLVLSGRPSGNTIYF
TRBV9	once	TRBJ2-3	CASSPRGDRVLDTQYF
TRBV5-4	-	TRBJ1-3	CASSPEGAGGNTIYF
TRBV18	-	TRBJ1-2	CASSHPISPGQGVDYGYTF
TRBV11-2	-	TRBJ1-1	CASSYGTGDTEAFF
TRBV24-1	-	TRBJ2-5	CATSDPNRGGETQYF
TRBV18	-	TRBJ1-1	CASSPRSGARNTEAFF
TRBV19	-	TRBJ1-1	CASSQIRGSRDTEAFF